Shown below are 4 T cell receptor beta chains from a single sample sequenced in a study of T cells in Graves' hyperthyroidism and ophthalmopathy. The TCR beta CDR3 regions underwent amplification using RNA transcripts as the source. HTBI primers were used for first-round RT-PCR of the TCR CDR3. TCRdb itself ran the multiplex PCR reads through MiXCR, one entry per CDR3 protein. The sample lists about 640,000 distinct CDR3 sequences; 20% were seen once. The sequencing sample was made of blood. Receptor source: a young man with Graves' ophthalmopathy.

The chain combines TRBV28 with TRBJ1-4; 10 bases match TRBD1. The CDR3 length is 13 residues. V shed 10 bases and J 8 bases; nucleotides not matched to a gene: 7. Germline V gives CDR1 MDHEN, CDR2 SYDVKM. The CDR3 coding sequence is TGTGCCACCCTGGACAGGGGGTGGGAAAAACTGTTTTTT. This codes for CATLDRGWEKLFF.

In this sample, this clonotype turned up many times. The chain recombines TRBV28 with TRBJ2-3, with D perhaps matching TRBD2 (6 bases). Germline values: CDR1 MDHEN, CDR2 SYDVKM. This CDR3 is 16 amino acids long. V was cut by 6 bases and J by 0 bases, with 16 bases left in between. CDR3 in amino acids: CASSLQRVGSTDTQYF. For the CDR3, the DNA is TGTGCCAGCAGCCTCCAGCGGGTGGGGAGCACAGATACGCAGTATTTT.

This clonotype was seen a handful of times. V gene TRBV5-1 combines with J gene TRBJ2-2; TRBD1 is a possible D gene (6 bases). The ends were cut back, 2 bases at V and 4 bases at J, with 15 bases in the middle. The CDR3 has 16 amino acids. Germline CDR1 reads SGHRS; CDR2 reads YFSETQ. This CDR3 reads CASSLGHRVTTGELFF. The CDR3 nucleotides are TGCGCCAGCAGCTTAGGTCACAGGGTTACCACCGGGGAGCTGTTTTTT.

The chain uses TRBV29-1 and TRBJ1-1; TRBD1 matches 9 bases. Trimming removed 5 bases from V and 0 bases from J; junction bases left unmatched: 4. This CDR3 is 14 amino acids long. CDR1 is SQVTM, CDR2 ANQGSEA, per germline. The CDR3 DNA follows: TGCAGCGTTCTTGGGACAGGGATGAACACTGAAGCTTTCTTT. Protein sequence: CSVLGTGMNTEAFF.